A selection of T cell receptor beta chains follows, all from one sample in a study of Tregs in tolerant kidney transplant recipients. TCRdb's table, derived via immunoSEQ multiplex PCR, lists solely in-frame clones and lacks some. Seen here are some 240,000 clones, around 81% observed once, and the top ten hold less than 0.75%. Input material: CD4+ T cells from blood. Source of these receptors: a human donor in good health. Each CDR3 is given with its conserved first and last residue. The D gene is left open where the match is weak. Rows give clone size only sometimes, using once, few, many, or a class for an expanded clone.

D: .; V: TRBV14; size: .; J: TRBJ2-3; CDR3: CASGHRGTDTQYF; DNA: TGTGCCAGCGGACACCGGGGCACAGATACGCAGTATTTT
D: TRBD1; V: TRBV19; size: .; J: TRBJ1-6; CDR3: CASSKGANNSPLHF; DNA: TGTGCCAGTAGTAAGGGGGCAAATAATTCACCCCTCCACTTT
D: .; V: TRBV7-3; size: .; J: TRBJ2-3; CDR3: CASSLNGRGPDTQYF; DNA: TGTGCCAGCAGCTTAAACGGCAGGGGCCCAGATACGCAGTATTTT
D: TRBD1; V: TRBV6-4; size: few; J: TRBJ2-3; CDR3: CASSEAGGADTQYF; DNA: TGTGCCAGCAGTGAGGCAGGGGGCGCAGATACGCAGTATTTT
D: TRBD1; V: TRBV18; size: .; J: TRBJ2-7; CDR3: CASSPLLTGDEQYF; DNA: TGTGCCAGCTCACCACTTTTAACAGGGGACGAGCAGTACTTC
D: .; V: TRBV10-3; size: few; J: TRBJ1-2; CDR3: CAIRATNYGYTF; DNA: TGTGCCATCAGAGCTACAAACTATGGCTACACCTTC
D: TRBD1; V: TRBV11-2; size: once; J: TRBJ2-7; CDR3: CASRTSGGTYEQYF; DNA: TGTGCCAGCAGGACATCAGGGGGCACCTACGAGCAGTACTTC
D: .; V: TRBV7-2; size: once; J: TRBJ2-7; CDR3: CASSSPFGAATYEQYF; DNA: TGTGCCAGCAGCTCACCTTTTGGGGCGGCGACCTACGAGCAGTACTTC
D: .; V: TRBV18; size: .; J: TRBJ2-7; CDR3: CASSPPSSYEQYF; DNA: TGTGCCAGCTCTCCCCCGAGCTCCTACGAGCAGTACTTC
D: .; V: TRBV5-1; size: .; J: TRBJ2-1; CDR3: CASSLAGYQSEQFF; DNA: TGCGCCAGCAGCTTGGCCGGCTACCAAAGCGAGCAGTTCTTC
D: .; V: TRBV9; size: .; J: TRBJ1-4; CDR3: CASSVGSLGTGEKLFF; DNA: TGTGCCAGCAGCGTAGGATCATTGGGGACCGGCGAAAAACTGTTTTTT
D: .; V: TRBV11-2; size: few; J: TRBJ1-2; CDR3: CASSLATVTNYGYTF; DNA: TGTGCCAGCAGCTTAGCGACAGTTACTAACTATGGCTACACCTTC
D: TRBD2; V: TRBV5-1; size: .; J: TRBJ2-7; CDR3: CASSPGLAGGLYEQYF; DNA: TGCGCCAGCAGCCCGGGACTAGCGGGGGGGCTGTACGAGCAGTACTTC
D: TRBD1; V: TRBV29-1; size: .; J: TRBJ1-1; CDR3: CSVAGGAWAEAFF; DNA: TGCAGCGTCGCAGGGGGCGCATGGGCTGAAGCTTTCTTT
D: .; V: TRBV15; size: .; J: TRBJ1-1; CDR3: CATSSTIGGTEAFF; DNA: TGTGCCACCAGCAGCACTATTGGGGGCACTGAAGCTTTCTTT
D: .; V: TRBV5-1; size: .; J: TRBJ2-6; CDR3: CASSRDPSSGANVLTF; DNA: TGCGCCAGCAGCCGGGACCCAAGCTCTGGGGCCAACGTCCTGACTTTC
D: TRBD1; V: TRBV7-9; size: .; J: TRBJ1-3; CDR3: CASSYRGNGNTIYF; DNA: TGTGCCAGCAGCTACAGGGGGAATGGAAACACCATATATTTT
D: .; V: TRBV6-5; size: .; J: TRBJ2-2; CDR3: CASSYRGLAGELFF; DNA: TGTGCCAGCAGTTACAGGGGCCTGGCCGGGGAGCTGTTTTTT
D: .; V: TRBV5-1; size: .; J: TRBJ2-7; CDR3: CASSAQDGSLEQYF; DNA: TGCGCCAGCAGCGCCCAGGACGGTTCTCTCGAGCAGTACTTC
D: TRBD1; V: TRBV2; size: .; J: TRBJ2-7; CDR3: CASSRTGDEQYF; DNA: TGTGCCAGCAGTAGGACAGGGGACGAGCAGTACTTC
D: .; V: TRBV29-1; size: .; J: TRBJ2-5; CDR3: CSVEDRPSKETQYF; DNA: TGCAGCGTTGAAGATCGGCCTAGCAAGGAGACCCAGTACTTC
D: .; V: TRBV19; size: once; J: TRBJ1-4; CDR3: CASSIAPARHEKLFF; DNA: TGTGCCAGTAGTATAGCTCCTGCCCGCCATGAAAAACTGTTTTTT
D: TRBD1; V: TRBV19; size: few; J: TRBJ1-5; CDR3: CATDRGGSPIAPQHF; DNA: TGTGCCACCGACAGGGGAGGCTCGCCAATCGCGCCCCAGCATTTT
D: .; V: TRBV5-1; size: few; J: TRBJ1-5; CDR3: CASSRDGDQPQHF; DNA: TGCGCCAGCAGCCGGGATGGGGATCAGCCCCAGCATTTT
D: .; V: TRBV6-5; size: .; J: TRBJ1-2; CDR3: CASSRQATNYGYTF; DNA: TGTGCCAGCAGCCGACAGGCTACTAACTATGGCTACACCTTC
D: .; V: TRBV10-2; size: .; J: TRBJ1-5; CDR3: CASTGQNNQPQHF; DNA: TGCGCCAGCACTGGACAGAACAATCAGCCCCAGCATTTT
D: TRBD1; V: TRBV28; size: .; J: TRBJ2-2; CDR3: CASSSYGTANTGELFF; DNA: TGTGCCAGCAGTTCATACGGGACAGCGAACACCGGGGAGCTGTTTTTT
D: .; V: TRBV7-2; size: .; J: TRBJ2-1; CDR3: CASSTLGFF; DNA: TGCGCCAGCAGCACGCTAGGATTCTTC
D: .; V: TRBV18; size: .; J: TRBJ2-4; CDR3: CASSPPGQLAKNIQYF; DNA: TGTGCCAGCTCACCACCGGGACAACTAGCCAAAAACATTCAGTACTTC
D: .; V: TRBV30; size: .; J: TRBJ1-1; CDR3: CAWSRQPRNTEAFF; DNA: TGTGCCTGGAGTCGACAGCCTCGGAACACTGAAGCTTTCTTT
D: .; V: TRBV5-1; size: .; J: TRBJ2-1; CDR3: CASSRTRLDEQFF; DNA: TGCGCCAGCTCTAGGACCCGGTTGGATGAGCAGTTCTTC
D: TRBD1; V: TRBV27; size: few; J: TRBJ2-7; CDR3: CASSSSGTGGAEQYF; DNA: TGTGCCAGCAGTTCGTCCGGGACAGGGGGCGCGGAGCAGTACTTC
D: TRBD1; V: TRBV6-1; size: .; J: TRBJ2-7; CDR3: CASSEAHRGPYEQYF; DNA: TGTGCCAGCAGTGAAGCCCACAGGGGTCCCTACGAGCAGTACTTC
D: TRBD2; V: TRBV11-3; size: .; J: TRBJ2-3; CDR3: CASSLGASGADTQYF; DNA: TGTGCCAGCAGCTTAGGGGCTAGCGGGGCAGATACGCAGTATTTT
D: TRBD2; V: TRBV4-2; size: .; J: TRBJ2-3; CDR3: CASSRRLAGDTDTQYF; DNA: TGTGCCAGCAGCCGCCGACTAGCGGGAGACACAGATACGCAGTATTTT
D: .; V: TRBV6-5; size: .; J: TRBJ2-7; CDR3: CATVNKGGLTYEQYF; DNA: TGTGCTACAGTTAACAAGGGGGGCCTCACCTACGAGCAGTACTTC
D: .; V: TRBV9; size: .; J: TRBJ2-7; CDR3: CASSIGLTATYEQYF; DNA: TGTGCCAGCAGCATAGGATTGACAGCCACCTACGAGCAGTACTTC
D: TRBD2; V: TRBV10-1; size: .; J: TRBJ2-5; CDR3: CASSAAGGRETQYF; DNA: TGCGCCAGCAGTGCAGCGGGAGGGCGAGAGACCCAGTACTTC
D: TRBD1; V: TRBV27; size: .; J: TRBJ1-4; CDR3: CASSLSPPRGRGRLNEKLFF; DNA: TGTGCCAGCAGTTTATCACCCCCCCGGGGCAGGGGGCGACTTAATGAAAAACTGTTTTTT
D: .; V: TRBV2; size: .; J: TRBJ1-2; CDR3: CASGGEREGYTF; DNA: TGTGCCAGCGGCGGGGAAAGAGAAGGCTACACCTTC